This T cell receptor beta chain stems from a study of blood T cell repertoires in COVID-19. For the study at large: Sites across the United States, Italy and Spain contributed samples from acute and convalescent COVID-19.

Original analysis: From reference gene primer amplification, estimates of nucleated cell counts were derived. Assay: immunoSEQ multiplex PCR; the TCRdb copy retains only in-frame clones and omits some. V, J and clone size are taken as reported in that table, and D and trimming were inferred from the DNA itself. This table has about 260,000 clones, 80% to 90% appearing once. The germline V gene encodes CDR1 SGHNT and CDR2 YYREEE (reference sequence). This CDR3 is 15 amino acids long. V lost 0 bases and J lost 2, with 8 bases in between. This sequence originates from a woman in her fifties or sixties who had recovered from COVID-19. This chain uses TRBV5-4 with TRBJ2-2; D is uncertain. Sequencing was done on a sample of peripheral blood. In DNA, the CDR3 is TGTGCCAGCAGCTTGGAACTATCTAACACCGGGGAGCTGTTTTTT. It yields the protein CASSLELSNTGELFF.